Included here is one TCR beta chain sequence, with context. These data are taken from a study of shared clonotypes between healthy human individuals. Positively selected for CCR7, the CD45RO-negative cells used as naive CD8 cells excluded terminally differentiated effector memory CD45RA+ cells. This CDR3 comprises 17 residues. V was shortened by 1 base and J by 2 bases, with 18 bases between the two germline ends. CDR1 is MGHRA, CDR2 YSYEKL, per germline. Libraries were prepared by immunoSEQ multiplex PCR; TCRdb keeps only in-frame clonotypes and omits some of them. The sample lists roughly 650,000 clones, about 96% occurring once.

This TCR derives from a woman in her twenties or thirties in good health. The sample was naive CD8+ T cells sorted from blood. This sequence joins TRBV4-1 and TRBJ2-7, with D hard to call. The chain's CDR3 is CASSQGSEVRPAYEQYF. CDR3 sequence (DNA): TGCGCCAGCAGCCAAGGATCAGAGGTCAGGCCGGCCTACGAGCAGTACTTC.